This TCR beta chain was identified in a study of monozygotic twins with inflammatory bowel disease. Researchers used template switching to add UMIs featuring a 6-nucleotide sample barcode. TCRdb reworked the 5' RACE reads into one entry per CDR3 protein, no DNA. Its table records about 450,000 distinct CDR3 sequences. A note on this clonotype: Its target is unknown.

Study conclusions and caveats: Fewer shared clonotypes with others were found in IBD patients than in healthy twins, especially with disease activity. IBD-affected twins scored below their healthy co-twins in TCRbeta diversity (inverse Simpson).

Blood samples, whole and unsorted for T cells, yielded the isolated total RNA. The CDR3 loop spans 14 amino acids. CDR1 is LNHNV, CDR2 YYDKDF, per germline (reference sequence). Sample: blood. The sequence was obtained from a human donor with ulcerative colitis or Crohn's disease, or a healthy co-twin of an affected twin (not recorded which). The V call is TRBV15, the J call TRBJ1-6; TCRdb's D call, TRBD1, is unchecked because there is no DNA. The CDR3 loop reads CATSERGWNSPLHF.